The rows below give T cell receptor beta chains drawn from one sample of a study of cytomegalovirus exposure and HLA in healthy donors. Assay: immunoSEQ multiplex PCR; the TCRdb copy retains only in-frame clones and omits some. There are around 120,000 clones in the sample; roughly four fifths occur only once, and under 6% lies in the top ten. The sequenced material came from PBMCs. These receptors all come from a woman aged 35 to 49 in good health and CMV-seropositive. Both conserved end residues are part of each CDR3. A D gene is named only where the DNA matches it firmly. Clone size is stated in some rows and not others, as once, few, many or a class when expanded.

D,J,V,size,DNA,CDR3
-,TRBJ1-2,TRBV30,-,TGTGCCTGGACCGACCCGGCGCGGGCCACCTTC,CAWTDPARATF
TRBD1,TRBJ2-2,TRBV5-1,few,TGCGCCAGCAGCTTGGATCCGGGACAGGGTCCCGGGGAGCTGTTTTTT,CASSLDPGQGPGELFF
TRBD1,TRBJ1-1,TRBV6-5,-,TGTGCCAGCAGTAGGACAGGGGGCCGGACTGAAGCTTTCTTT,CASSRTGGRTEAFF
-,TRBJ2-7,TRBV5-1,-,TGCGCCAGCAGCGTACAGGGGGGGTACTACGAGCAGTACTTC,CASSVQGGYYEQYF
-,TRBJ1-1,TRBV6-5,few,TGTGCCAGCAGAAAGGACAGCTTGAACACTGAAGCTTTCTTT,CASRKDSLNTEAFF
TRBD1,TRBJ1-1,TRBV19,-,TGTGCCTCTCAGGGACAGGGGGTTATTGGCACTGAAGCTTTCTTT,CASQGQGVIGTEAFF
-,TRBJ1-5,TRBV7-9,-,TGTGCCAGCAGCCCGAGCGCGGCGGCCAATCAGCCCCAGCATTTT,CASSPSAAANQPQHF
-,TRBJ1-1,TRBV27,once,TGTGCCAGCAGTCTTACAGGTGACACTGAAGCTTTCTTT,CASSLTGDTEAFF
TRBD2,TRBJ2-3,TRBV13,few,TGTGCCAGCAGCGACACTAGCGGGAGATTAGATACGCAGTATTTT,CASSDTSGRLDTQYF
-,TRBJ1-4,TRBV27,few,TGTGCCAGCAGCAGGGTTAATACAGAAAAACTGTTTTTT,CASSRVNTEKLFF
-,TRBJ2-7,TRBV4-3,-,TGCGCCAGCAGCCAAGGGGCCAGCCCACCATACGAGCAGTACTTC,CASSQGASPPYEQYF
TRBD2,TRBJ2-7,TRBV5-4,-,TGTGCCAGCGGCCTAGCGGGGGGTTTCTACGAGCAGTACTTC,CASGLAGGFYEQYF
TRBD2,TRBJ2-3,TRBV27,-,TGTGCCAGCATCCCCATCCTAGCGGGCAGCACAGATACGCAGTATTTT,CASIPILAGSTDTQYF
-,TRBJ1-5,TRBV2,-,TGTGCCAGCAGACACAGGGTTCAGGGTCAGCCCCAGCATTTT,CASRHRVQGQPQHF
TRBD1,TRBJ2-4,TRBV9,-,TGTGCCAGCAGCGGAACCGGGACAGTAAACATTCAGTACTTC,CASSGTGTVNIQYF
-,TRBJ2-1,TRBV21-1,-,TGTGCCAGCAGCAAAGGGGGGACTAGCCACAATGAGCAGTTCTTC,CASSKGGTSHNEQFF
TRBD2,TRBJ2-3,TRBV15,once,TGTGCCACCAGCACTGCGGGACTAGCGGGAGAAACGCAGTATTTT,CATSTAGLAGETQYF
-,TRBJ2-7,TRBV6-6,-,TGTGCCAGCAGTGACCTGAGAGGGCCCCTACGCGAGCAGTACTTC,CASSDLRGPLREQYF
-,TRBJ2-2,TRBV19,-,TGTGCCAGTAGTATCTGGCCAGCCGGGGAGCTGTTTTTT,CASSIWPAGELFF
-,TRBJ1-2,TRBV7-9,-,TGTGCCAGCAGCTTAGGTCAGGGAATGGGCCCGGGTAACTATGGCTACACCTTC,CASSLGQGMGPGNYGYTF
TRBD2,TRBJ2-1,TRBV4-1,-,TGCGCCAGCAGCCAAGGGTCTATTAGCGGGGGGGCGGTCAATGAGCAGTTCTTC,CASSQGSISGGAVNEQFF
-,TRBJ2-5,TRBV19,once,TGTGCCAGTAGCATCACAAAAGCGGAGACCCAGTACTTC,CASSITKAETQYF
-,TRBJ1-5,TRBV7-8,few,TGTGCCAGCAGCTTAGGTGGGGGGAGGGATCAGCCCCAGCATTTT,CASSLGGGRDQPQHF
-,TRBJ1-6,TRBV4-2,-,TGTGCCAGCAGCCAAGATAGTGACACAGGGATTCCGGGTTCACCCCTCCACTTT,CASSQDSDTGIPGSPLHF
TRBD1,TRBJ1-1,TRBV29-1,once,TGCAGCGTCCCGACAGGGGGCACTGAAGCTTTCTTT,CSVPTGGTEAFF
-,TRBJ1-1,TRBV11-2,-,TGTGCCAGCAGCAAAATCAGGGATACTGAAGCTTTCTTT,CASSKIRDTEAFF
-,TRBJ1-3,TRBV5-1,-,TGCGCCAGCAGCTTGGCGTCCTACTCTGGAAACACCATATATTTT,CASSLASYSGNTIYF
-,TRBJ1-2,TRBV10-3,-,TGTGCCATCAGTGAGTCTCCAGGCGGCTACACCTTC,CAISESPGGYTF
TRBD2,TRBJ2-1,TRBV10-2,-,TGCGCCAGCAGTCGGCCACTAGCGGGGGAGCAGTTCTTC,CASSRPLAGEQFF
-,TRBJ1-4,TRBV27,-,TGTGCCAGCAGTTTAAGAGCGGCCATACCTAATGAAAAACTGTTTTTT,CASSLRAAIPNEKLFF
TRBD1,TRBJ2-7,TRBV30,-,TGTGCCTGGAGGGGGACCGGGACAGGGGACGAGCAGTACTTC,CAWRGTGTGDEQYF
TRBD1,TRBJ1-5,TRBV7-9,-,TGTGCCAGCAGCTTGGGGACAGATAGCAATCAGCCCCAGCATTTT,CASSLGTDSNQPQHF
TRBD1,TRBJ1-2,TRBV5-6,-,TGTGCCAGCAGCTCAATCCTGACAGGGACCTATGGCTACACCTTC,CASSSILTGTYGYTF
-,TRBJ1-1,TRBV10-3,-,TGTGCCATCCAGGGGAACACTGAAGCTTTCTTT,CAIQGNTEAFF
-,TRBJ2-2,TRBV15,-,TGTGCCACCAGCAGAGATCGTACCGGGGAGCTGTTTTTT,CATSRDRTGELFF